These T cell receptor beta chains were read from a single sample in a study of cytotoxic CD8 clonotypes in ibrutinib-treated CLL. Repertoires were generated with immunoSEQ multiplex PCR, while TCRdb's copy carries only in-frame clones and drops some. The sample consists of about 140,000 clones, around 81% of them appearing once. This material consisted of PBMCs, taken after 36 months of ibrutinib treatment. These receptors originate from a human donor with chronic lymphocytic leukemia. CDR3s include the opening cysteine and the closing phenylalanine or tryptophan. Each record gives: D gene, J gene, CDR3 length, clone size, V gene, CDR3 DNA, CDR3 protein. A D gene is named only where the DNA matches it firmly. The size field is filled for only some rows; it gives once, few, many or a size class.

-	TRBJ2-3	15	-	TRBV19	TGTGCCAGTAGTCCCGGGCGATGGGACGGAGATACGCAGTATTTT	CASSPGRWDGDTQYF
TRBD1	TRBJ1-1	14	-	TRBV7-9	TGTGCCAGCAGCTCGGACAGGTGGAACACTGAAGCTTTCTTT	CASSSDRWNTEAFF
TRBD1	TRBJ1-5	13	-	TRBV5-8	TGTGCCAGCAGCCGACAGGGTAATCAGCCCCAGCATTTT	CASSRQGNQPQHF
-	TRBJ2-5	15	once	TRBV5-1	TGCGCCAGCAGCTTGGACGGTACGATTAGAGAGACCCAGTACTTC	CASSLDGTIRETQYF
TRBD1	TRBJ1-2	15	-	TRBV30	TGTGCCTGGAGTCAAACCGGGACAGGGTATCATGGCTACACCTTC	CAWSQTGTGYHGYTF
TRBD1	TRBJ2-7	15	-	TRBV6-6	TGTGCCAGCAGTTACTCCACCGGGACAGACTACGAGCAGTACTTC	CASSYSTGTDYEQYF
-	TRBJ1-5	14	-	TRBV7-9	TGTGCCAGCAGCCTGACTGACGCCACCGAACCCCAGCATTTT	CASSLTDATEPQHF
-	TRBJ1-2	14	-	TRBV15	TGTGCCACCAGCAGAGTCCGCAGGAAGTATGGCTACACCTTC	CATSRVRRKYGYTF
TRBD2	TRBJ2-3	17	-	TRBV10-3	TGTGCCATCAGTGAGTCGGAAGGACTAGCGAGCACAGATACGCAGTATTTT	CAISESEGLASTDTQYF
-	TRBJ1-1	14	-	TRBV19	TGTGCCAGTAGTAAGGGCAGACAGAACACTGAAGCTTTCTTT	CASSKGRQNTEAFF
TRBD1	TRBJ1-5	14	-	TRBV6-1	TGTGCCAGCAGAGACAGGGTCGGCAATCAGCCCCAGCATTTT	CASRDRVGNQPQHF
-	TRBJ1-2	13	few	TRBV15	TGTGCCACCAGCACCTGGGGGGATGATGGCTACACCTTC	CATSTWGDDGYTF
-	TRBJ2-1	12	-	TRBV7-9	TGTGCCAGCAGCTTAGCCATTGGTGAGCAGTTCTTC	CASSLAIGEQFF
-	TRBJ1-5	14	-	TRBV7-8	TGTGCCAGCAGCTTATATCCGGGGAATCAGCCCCAGCATTTT	CASSLYPGNQPQHF
-	TRBJ2-7	13	-	TRBV5-1	TGCGCCAGCAGCGAACAACAGACCTACGAGCAGTACTTC	CASSEQQTYEQYF
TRBD1	TRBJ1-2	15	-	TRBV28	TGTGCCAGCAGTTCGGGGACAGGGGTTAACTATGGCTACACCTTC	CASSSGTGVNYGYTF
TRBD1	TRBJ1-2	14	-	TRBV28	TGTGCCAGCAGTAGAGGGGGCGCGTTGGTTAGCTACACCTTC	CASSRGGALVSYTF
TRBD2	TRBJ2-3	16	-	TRBV9	TGTGCCAGCAGCGCGGAAGTAGCGGGAGTTGAAGATACGCAGTATTTT	CASSAEVAGVEDTQYF
TRBD1	TRBJ1-1	14	-	TRBV4-2	TGTGCCAGCAGCCAGGACAGGGGGGACACTGAAGCTTTCTTT	CASSQDRGDTEAFF
-	TRBJ1-2	12	few	TRBV5-1	TGCGCCAGCAGCCGGACGGGCTATGGCTACACCTTC	CASSRTGYGYTF
-	TRBJ1-5	13	-	TRBV9	TGTGCCAGCAGTCCTGCCAGCAATCAGCCCCAGCATTTT	CASSPASNQPQHF
-	TRBJ1-3	13	few	TRBV30	TGTGCCTGGGACCCGAGCTCTGGAAACACCATATATTTT	CAWDPSSGNTIYF
-	TRBJ2-7	13	-	TRBV28	TGTGCCAGCAGTCGCCCCCCAGGGAGCGAGCAGTACTTC	CASSRPPGSEQYF
-	TRBJ2-3	17	-	TRBV15	TGTGCCACCAGCAGAGATAAATCGGCGCCCCTCACAGATACGCAGTATTTT	CATSRDKSAPLTDTQYF
-	TRBJ2-3	12	-	TRBV28	TGTGCCAGCAGTTGGGGCGGGGATACGCAGTATTTT	CASSWGGDTQYF
-	TRBJ2-5	14	-	TRBV27	TGTGCCAGCAGTTTACTGGGTTGGAAAGAGACCCAGTACTTC	CASSLLGWKETQYF
-	TRBJ1-2	13	-	TRBV18	TGTGCCAGCTCACCAGATACTAACTATGGCTACACCTTC	CASSPDTNYGYTF
-	TRBJ2-3	11	-	TRBV27	TGTGCCAGCAGTTGGGCAGATACGCAGTATTTT	CASSWADTQYF
TRBD2	TRBJ2-5	17	-	TRBV18	TGTGCCAGCTCACCGCAGAAACTAGCGGAGGTCCAAGAGACCCAGTACTTC	CASSPQKLAEVQETQYF
-	TRBJ1-5	16	-	TRBV18	TGTGCCAGCTCACCGAGCGGGGCAAATGGCAATCAGCCCCAGCATTTT	CASSPSGANGNQPQHF
-	TRBJ1-4	12	-	TRBV14	TGTGCCAGCAGCCTACGTTATGAAAAACTGTTTTTT	CASSLRYEKLFF
-	TRBJ2-2	12	-	TRBV30	TGTGCCTGGACCCCCCTCACCGGGGAGCTGTTTTTT	CAWTPLTGELFF
TRBD1	TRBJ2-7	14	-	TRBV2	TGTGCCAGCGGCCAGGGGGCCAGGACCTACGAGCAGTACTTC	CASGQGARTYEQYF
TRBD1	TRBJ1-6	16	-	TRBV2	TGTGCCAGCAGTGGGGATGTGGGGACAGGGACCTCACCCCTCCACTTT	CASSGDVGTGTSPLHF
TRBD1	TRBJ1-5	15	few	TRBV2	TGTGCCAGCAGTCTTGGGGACAGAAATTCTCAGCCCCAGCATTTT	CASSLGDRNSQPQHF
TRBD1	TRBJ1-5	14	once	TRBV19	TGTGCCAGTAGTACGACAGGGGACAATCAGCCCCAGCATTTT	CASSTTGDNQPQHF
TRBD2	TRBJ2-2	15	-	TRBV7-3	TGTGCCAGCAGCCCCGGGACTAGCGGCACCGGGGAGCTGTTTTTT	CASSPGTSGTGELFF
-	TRBJ1-5	15	few	TRBV13	TGTGCCAGCAGCTTAGGCGATGATAGCAATCAGCCCCAGCATTTT	CASSLGDDSNQPQHF
TRBD1	TRBJ2-7	13	-	TRBV10-3	TGTGCCATAAGACAGGGGGGATCGTACGAGCAGTACTTC	CAIRQGGSYEQYF
-	TRBJ2-1	15	-	TRBV5-6	TGTGCCAGCAGCTTACTGGGGGGAAGAAGGAATGAGCAGTTCTTC	CASSLLGGRRNEQFF
-	TRBJ2-1	12	-	TRBV21-1	TGTGCCAGCAGCAGCCCCTACAATGAGCAGTTCTTC	CASSSPYNEQFF
-	TRBJ2-3	13	-	TRBV2	TGTGCCAGCAGTGCCAGACTAACAGATACGCAGTATTTT	CASSARLTDTQYF
-	TRBJ2-3	14	-	TRBV5-1	TGCGCCAGCACGGGAGCGGTTAGCACAGATACGCAGTATTTT	CASTGAVSTDTQYF
TRBD1	TRBJ1-6	15	-	TRBV27	TGTGCCAGCAGGCCACTACAGGGGGTTAATTCACCCCTCCACTTT	CASRPLQGVNSPLHF
-	TRBJ2-5	16	-	TRBV5-1	TGCGCCAGCAGCTTGGTAGGCCCAGGGGCCCAAGAGACCCAGTACTTC	CASSLVGPGAQETQYF
TRBD1	TRBJ2-7	13	-	TRBV2	TGTGCCACCCGGGACAGGGGATTCGGCGAGCAGTACTTC	CATRDRGFGEQYF
-	TRBJ2-7	13	-	TRBV5-1	TGCGCCAGCAGCTTGAGTGGCGAGGGAGAGCAGTACTTC	CASSLSGEGEQYF
TRBD1	TRBJ1-3	14	-	TRBV29-1	TGCAGCGACAAGACAGGGAGCTCTGGAAACACCATATATTTT	CSDKTGSSGNTIYF
TRBD2	TRBJ2-2	15	-	TRBV6-1	TGTGCCAGCCAGGGACTAGCGGGATCTAGCGGGGAGCTGTTTTTT	CASQGLAGSSGELFF
-	TRBJ1-2	12	-	TRBV7-9	TGTGCCAGCAGCCCACGGGAACGGTACTACACCTTC	CASSPRERYYTF
TRBD2	TRBJ2-7	13	-	TRBV27	TGTGCCAGCAAGGATAGCGGGCCCCGGGAGCAGTACTTC	CASKDSGPREQYF
-	TRBJ1-5	16	once	TRBV18	TGTGCCAGCTCACCATTTTTACAGGGAGCAAATCAGCCCCAGCATTTT	CASSPFLQGANQPQHF
TRBD1	TRBJ1-1	16	few	TRBV9	TGTGCCAGCAGCGTAGGCAGGGGGCCAATGAACACTGAAGCTTTCTTT	CASSVGRGPMNTEAFF
-	TRBJ2-1	15	once	TRBV21-1	TGTGCCAGCAGCAAAGAGCTAGCGTTTTTGGGTGAGCAGTTCTTC	CASSKELAFLGEQFF